Listed below are T cell receptor beta chains from one sample, sequenced in a study of T cell changes during pregnancy in multiple sclerosis. Profiling relied on immunoSEQ multiplex PCR, and the TCRdb table lists in-frame clones only, not all of them. The top ten hold 1% of the sample, which has tens of thousands of clones, roughly 93% seen once. The sample consisted of peripheral blood, taken in the first trimester of pregnancy. The receptor set was obtained from a female donor with multiple sclerosis, enrolled in a pregnancy study. The CDR3 runs from the conserved cysteine through the conserved F or W. A D gene is named only where the DNA matches it firmly. Not every row has a clone size; where given, it reads once, few, many or a size class.

d_call: -; clone_size: -; v_call: TRBV5-1; j_call: TRBJ1-5; cdr3_aa: CASSEQGTRNQPQHF; cdr3_nt: TGCGCCAGCAGCGAACAGGGAACCCGCAATCAGCCCCAGCATTTT
d_call: TRBD1; clone_size: -; v_call: TRBV19; j_call: TRBJ1-4; cdr3_aa: CASSAFRDRSTNEKLFF; cdr3_nt: TGTGCCAGTAGTGCCTTCCGGGACAGGTCAACTAATGAAAAACTGTTTTTT
d_call: TRBD2; clone_size: -; v_call: TRBV18; j_call: TRBJ2-3; cdr3_aa: CASSPPRGGGDTQYF; cdr3_nt: TGTGCCAGCTCACCACCGCGGGGGGGCGGAGATACGCAGTATTTT
d_call: -; clone_size: -; v_call: TRBV29-1; j_call: TRBJ2-1; cdr3_aa: CSAFGPSSYNEQFF; cdr3_nt: TGCAGCGCCTTTGGCCCTAGCTCCTACAATGAGCAGTTCTTC
d_call: TRBD1; clone_size: -; v_call: TRBV5-4; j_call: TRBJ2-6; cdr3_aa: CASSDPGQGSSGANVLTF; cdr3_nt: TGTGCCAGCAGCGATCCGGGACAGGGGAGCTCTGGGGCCAACGTCCTGACTTTC
d_call: TRBD1; clone_size: -; v_call: TRBV27; j_call: TRBJ1-1; cdr3_aa: CASSFWGAGGMNTEAFF; cdr3_nt: TGTGCCAGCAGTTTTTGGGGGGCAGGGGGTATGAACACTGAAGCTTTCTTT
d_call: TRBD1; clone_size: -; v_call: TRBV7-9; j_call: TRBJ2-5; cdr3_aa: CASSLAGTGTQETQYF; cdr3_nt: TGTGCCAGCAGCTTAGCGGGGACAGGGACCCAAGAGACCCAGTACTTC
d_call: TRBD1; clone_size: -; v_call: TRBV6-1; j_call: TRBJ1-5; cdr3_aa: CASSVDRVQPQHF; cdr3_nt: TGTGCCAGCAGTGTTGACAGGGTGCAGCCCCAGCATTTT
d_call: -; clone_size: few; v_call: TRBV27; j_call: TRBJ1-5; cdr3_aa: CASSFTGYQPQHF; cdr3_nt: TGTGCCAGCAGTTTTACAGGGTATCAGCCCCAGCATTTT
d_call: -; clone_size: -; v_call: TRBV14; j_call: TRBJ2-7; cdr3_aa: CASSQFKMAGSSYEQYF; cdr3_nt: TGTGCCAGCAGCCAATTCAAAATGGCGGGCAGCTCCTACGAGCAGTACTTC